A single sample gave rise to the 21 T cell receptor beta chains below, sequenced in a study of CD8 T cells in ankylosing spondylitis. Study-wide results and caveats: Several highly homologous variants formed a TCR beta motif that appeared characteristic of ankylosing spondylitis blood.

TCRdb re-derived calls from the 5' RACE reads in MiXCR, one entry per CDR3 protein. The sample holds about 200,000 distinct CDR3 sequences, around 6.6% seen once. These receptors lack a known antigen. Sequenced input: blood, either unsorted or a sorted T cell fraction (not recorded which). Receptors originate from a male donor with ankylosing spondylitis.

The J gene is TRBJ2-1, the V gene TRBV20-1; TRBD2 matches at 11 bases. V lost 6 bases, J lost 7 bases, and 11 bases stayed unmatched. This CDR3 contains 15 residues. Germline V gene data show CDR1 as DFQATT and CDR2 as SNEGSKA (reference sequence). The CDR3 bases are TGCAGTGCAATGCTAGCGGGAGGTCCCGGGAATGAGCAGTTCTTC. Translating it yields CSAMLAGGPGNEQFF.

This clonotype was recorded at least ten times. The V call is TRBV15, the J call TRBJ1-1; perhaps TRBD1 as D (5 bases). The V end lost 0 bases, the J end lost 4 bases, and 15 bases lay between the germline ends. The V gene's germline CDR1 is LNHNV and CDR2 YYDKDF (reference sequence). The CDR3 length is 16 residues. CDR3 nucleotides: TGTGCCACCAGCAGAGATGGTACGGGCAGGGTCACTGAAGCTTTCTTT. Its protein product is CATSRDGTGRVTEAFF.

This clonotype was seen a few times. The V call is TRBV4-3, the J call TRBJ2-5; TRBD1 or TRBD2 may be the D gene (5 bases each). Trimming removed 0 bases at V and 5 bases at J, with 19 bases between. Germline V gives CDR1 LGHNA, CDR2 YSLEER. The CDR3 spans 17 residues. The CDR3 DNA is TGCGCCAGCAGCCAAGATTGGGACGGCAGGAGCAGGGAGACCCAGTACTTC. It specifies CASSQDWDGRSRETQYF.

This clonotype was recorded at least ten times. The rearrangement joins TRBV10-3 to TRBJ2-7; D perhaps matches TRBD1 (6 bases). CDR1 is ENHRY and CDR2 is SYGVKD in the germline V gene. V was clipped by 4 bases and J by 4 bases, with 14 bases between them. The CDR3 length is 14 residues. CDR3 sequence reads: CAISVSDRSYEQYF. CDR3 DNA sequence: TGTGCCATCAGTGTCTCGGACAGATCATACGAGCAGTACTTC.

This clonotype showed up just a few times. The gene calls are TRBV20-1 and TRBJ1-2; D gene uncertain. Germline CDR1 is DFQATT and CDR2 is SNEGSKA (reference sequence). The CDR3 consists of 9 residues. V lost 1 base to trimming and J lost 12 bases, with 6 bases between them. The CDR3 here is CSARGAHTF. The CDR3 coding sequence is TGCAGTGCTAGAGGCGCGCACACCTTC.

The rearrangement uses TRBV15 and TRBJ2-2, with D perhaps TRBD1 (6 bases). The ends were cut back, 5 bases at V and 7 bases at J, with 14 bases in the middle. Germline lookup yields CDR1 LNHNV and CDR2 YYDKDF (reference sequence). CDR3 length: 14 amino acids. CDR3 sequence reads: CATSGSGAGGELFF. CDR3 in DNA: TGTGCCACCAGCGGCTCAGGGGCCGGCGGGGAGCTGTTTTTT.

This clonotype was recorded a few times. V gene TRBV5-8 combines with J gene TRBJ2-3; D possibly corresponds to TRBD2 (5 bases). V shed 1 base and J shed 0 bases, with 9 bases lying between them. This CDR3 comprises 15 residues. CDR1 is SGHTS and CDR2 is YDEGEE in the germline V gene. CDR3 in DNA: TGTGCCAGCAGCTTGCTGGACTTAAGCACAGATACGCAGTATTTT. The encoded protein is CASSLLDLSTDTQYF.

There are many counts of this clonotype. The rearrangement uses TRBV4-3 and TRBJ2-7; 7 nucleotides align to TRBD1. Per the germline V gene, CDR1 is LGHNA and CDR2 is YSLEER. The CDR3 is 15 residues long. The J segment lost 2 bases and the V segment lost 2 bases, leaving 6 bases of the junction unmatched. The CDR3: CASSQTQGQAYEQYF. Here the CDR3 DNA reads TGCGCCAGCAGCCAAACCCAAGGACAGGCCTACGAGCAGTACTTC.

J is TRBJ1-2 and V is TRBV30; D is uncertain. The length of the CDR3 is 12 residues. CDR1 and CDR2 (germline): GTSNPN, SVGIG (reference sequence). V lost 4 bases and J 4 bases, leaving 10 bases between the germline ends. CDR3 amino acids: CAWTRESYGYTF. The CDR3 nucleotides read TGTGCCTGGACCCGGGAGAGCTATGGCTACACCTTC.

This clonotype came up many times. The chain employs TRBV19 and TRBJ2-1, with D possibly matching TRBD2 (6 bases). This CDR3 is built from 15 residues. Trimming left V 7 bases short and J 6 bases short, with 19 bases between. Looked up from germline, CDR1 is LNHDA and CDR2 is SQIVND (reference sequence). As DNA, the CDR3 is TGTGCCAGTACCGAGAGTGGGGGGTCTCTCAATGAGCAGTTCTTC. Its protein product is CASTESGGSLNEQFF.

This clonotype was seen more than once but under ten times. The rearrangement joins TRBV20-1 to TRBJ2-5, with no clear D. This CDR3 contains 14 residues. Trimming removed 0 bases from V and 10 bases from J, with 18 bases in between. Germline-derived CDR1 and CDR2 are DFQATT and SNEGSKA (reference sequence). The CDR3 DNA is TGCAGTGCTAGAGAGGCGGCAGATAAGAGAGACCAGTACTTC. It codes for CSAREAADKRDQYF.

V usage is TRBV5-1 and J usage is TRBJ2-3; 11 bases are shared with TRBD2. CDR3 length equals 16 residues. V was pared by 3 bases and J by 5 bases, with 8 bases of the junction left unmatched. Per germline, CDR1 SGHRS and CDR2 YFSETQ. The CDR3 DNA follows: TGCGCCAGCAGCTACCTGACTAGCGGGGTGGGAGATACGCAGTATTTT. Its translation: CASSYLTSGVGDTQYF. The entire variable domain, with the rest obtained from reference TRBV5-1 and TRBJ2-3, is as follows: KAGVTQTPRYLIKTRGQQVTLSCSPISGHRSVSWYQQTPGQGLQFLFEYFSETQRNKGNFPGRFSGRQFSNSRSEMNVSTLELGDSALYLCASSYLTSGVGDTQYFGPGTRLTVL.

At least ten counts were recorded for this clonotype. The V call is TRBV24-1, the J call TRBJ2-7; no reliable D call. The CDR3 totals 15 residues. CDR1 KGHDR and CDR2 SFDVKD come from the germline V gene. Trimming shortened V by 6 bases and J by 7 bases, and 21 bases separated the two germline ends. The CDR3 DNA is TGTGCCACCAGTAGTCGTTATCAGCGAGACGCTGAGCAGTACTTC. Protein: CATSSRYQRDAEQYF.

This clonotype has at least ten counts. CDR3: CASQRAPSGSPYGYTF. CDR3 in DNA: TGTGCCAGCCAGCGTGCACCTTCAGGCAGCCCCTATGGCTACACCTTC. J is TRBJ1-2 and V is TRBV28; D not certain. Germline V CDR1 and CDR2: MDHEN, SYDVKM. Trimming took off 8 bases at V and 4 bases at J, with 23 bases between the two ends. This CDR3 region has 16 residues.

This clonotype was seen many times. J is TRBJ2-2 and V is TRBV20-1; 8 positions agree with TRBD1. Germline CDR1 DFQATT, CDR2 SNEGSKA (reference sequence). V lost 2 bases and J lost 3; bases outside the gene matches: 8. This CDR3 has 16 residues. The CDR3 nucleotides are TGCAGTGCTAGAAACCGGGACAGGCGATACACCGGGGAGCTGTTTTTT. Residues: CSARNRDRRYTGELFF.

The rearrangement joins TRBV2 to TRBJ2-6, with D unclear. Trimming shortened V by 3 bases and J by 0 bases, and 18 bases separated the two germline ends. This CDR3 has 19 residues. Germline values: CDR1 SNHLY, CDR2 FYNNEI. CDR3 sequence: CASSDEGIGSDSGANVLTF. The CDR3 DNA sequence: TGTGCCAGCAGTGACGAAGGAATAGGATCCGACTCTGGGGCCAACGTCCTGACTTTC.

This clonotype was observed a few times. This chain joins TRBV4-3 and TRBJ2-1, with D possibly being TRBD1 or TRBD2 (6 bases each). Trimming pared 0 bases from V and 9 bases from J, leaving 15 bases between. Germline CDR1 LGHNA, CDR2 YSLEER. The CDR3 sequence is 15 residues long. Written as DNA, the CDR3 is TGCGCCAGCAGCCAAGATACGGGGGCGGACGGTGAGCAGTTCTTC. It encodes CASSQDTGADGEQFF.

The table lists this clonotype with a few counts. This rearrangement joins TRBV6-1 to TRBJ2-7; 11 nucleotides match TRBD2. V shed 6 bases and J 4 bases; nucleotides not matched to a gene: 17. In germline, CDR1 is MNHNS, CDR2 SASEGT. CDR3 length: 18 residues. This CDR3 reads CASSPGLADHIVGYEQYF. In DNA, the CDR3 is TGTGCCAGCAGCCCGGGACTAGCGGACCATATAGTGGGGTACGAGCAGTACTTC.

This clonotype showed up many times. CDR3: CASSPVVEAFF. The CDR3 DNA sequence: TGTGCCAGCAGTCCGGTAGTCGAAGCTTTCTTT. The chain uses TRBV7-9 and TRBJ1-1, with D unresolved. The CDR3 extends over 11 amino acids. V was trimmed by 6 bases and J by 8 bases, leaving 10 bases between them. Germline loops: CDR1 SEHNR, CDR2 FQNEAQ (reference sequence).

This clonotype was found many times. The rearrangement joins TRBV27 to TRBJ1-1, with 7 bases fitting TRBD1. The CDR3 spans 13 residues. V gave up 8 bases and J gave up 4 bases; unmatched junction bases: 7. The V gene's germline CDR1 is MNHEY and CDR2 SMNVEV (reference sequence). The DNA of the CDR3 is TGTGCCAGCGCCCCCGGGACAGCCACTGAAGCTTTCTTT. Amino acid sequence: CASAPGTATEAFF.

This clonotype was picked up many times. The V gene is TRBV4-3, the J gene TRBJ2-1; 9 bases align to TRBD2. V shed 0 bases, J shed 3 bases, and the junction held 6 bases outside the gene matches. This CDR3 is built from 17 residues. Germline CDR1 is LGHNA and CDR2 is YSLEER. The CDR3 loop is CASSQDVQRGVYNEQFF. The CDR3 DNA reads TGCGCCAGCAGCCAAGATGTACAGCGGGGGGTCTACAATGAGCAGTTCTTC.